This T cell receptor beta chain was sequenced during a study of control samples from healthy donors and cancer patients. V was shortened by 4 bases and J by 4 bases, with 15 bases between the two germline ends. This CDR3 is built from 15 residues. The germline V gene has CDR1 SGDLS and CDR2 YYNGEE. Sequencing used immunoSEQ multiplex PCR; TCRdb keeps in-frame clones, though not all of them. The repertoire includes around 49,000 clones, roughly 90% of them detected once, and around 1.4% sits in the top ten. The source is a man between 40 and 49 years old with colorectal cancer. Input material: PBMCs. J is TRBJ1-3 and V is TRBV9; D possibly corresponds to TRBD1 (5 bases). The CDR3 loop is CASSPPGFGGNTIYF. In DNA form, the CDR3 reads TGTGCCAGCAGCCCCCCAGGGTTTGGGGGAAACACCATATATTTT. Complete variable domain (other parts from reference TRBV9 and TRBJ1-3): DSGVTQTPKHLITATGQRVTLRCSPRSGDLSVYWYQQSLDQGLQFLIQYYNGEERAKGNILERFSAQQFPDLHSELNLSSLELGDSALYFCASSPPGFGGNTIYFGEGSWLTVV.